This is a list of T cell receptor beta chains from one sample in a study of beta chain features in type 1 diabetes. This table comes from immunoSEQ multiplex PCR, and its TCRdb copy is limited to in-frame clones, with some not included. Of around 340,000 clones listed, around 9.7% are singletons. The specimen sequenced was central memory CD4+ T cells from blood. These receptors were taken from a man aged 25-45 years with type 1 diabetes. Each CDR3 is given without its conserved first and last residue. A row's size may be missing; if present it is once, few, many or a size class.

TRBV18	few	ASSPRQGADTGELF
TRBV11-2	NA	ASSLNGNRGNQPQH
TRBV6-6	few	ASSQHNEQF
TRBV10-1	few	ASSESGGHRTDTQY
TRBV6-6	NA	ASSYRTRVNEQF
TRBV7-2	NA	ASSLGGGYEQF
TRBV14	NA	ASSPLPDRLNTEAF
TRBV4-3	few	ASSQRSSTSEKLF
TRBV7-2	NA	ASSLSQGTYEQY
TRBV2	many	ASSATGSKYYT
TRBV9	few	ASSVGGVYTDTQY
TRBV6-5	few	ASSVLRGRNTEAF
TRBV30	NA	AWSAGTSADTQY
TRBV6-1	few	ASSEQGTGLTQY
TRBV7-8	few	ASSSPAAGVNVQF
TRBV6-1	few	ASRAGSLNQPQH
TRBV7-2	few	ASSLDPTIRGEQY